Listed below are T cell receptor beta chains from one sample, sequenced in a study of cytomegalovirus exposure and HLA in healthy donors. TCRdb keeps only in-frame clones here, not all; method: immunoSEQ multiplex PCR. The data hold fewer than 350,000 clones, with about 87% observed a single time. The sequenced sample consisted of PBMCs. The source is a woman aged 18-29 years in good health and CMV-seronegative. The CDR3 runs from the conserved cysteine through the conserved F or W. The order of the fields is V gene, D gene, clone size, J gene, CDR3 DNA, CDR3 protein. A D gene is named only where the DNA matches it firmly. A clone size is listed for some rows: how often the clone was seen (once, few, many), or a class if it is expanded.

v_gene: TRBV10-3
d_gene: NA
abundance: NA
j_gene: TRBJ1-1
CDR3nt: TGTGCCATCCAGACCGACATGAACACTGAAGCTTTCTTT
CDR3aa: CAIQTDMNTEAFF

v_gene: TRBV2
d_gene: TRBD2
abundance: NA
j_gene: TRBJ2-1
CDR3nt: TGTGCCAGCAGGGGACTAGCGGGAAACAATGAGCAGTTCTTC
CDR3aa: CASRGLAGNNEQFF

v_gene: TRBV18
d_gene: NA
abundance: NA
j_gene: TRBJ2-7
CDR3nt: TGTGCCAGCTCACCACTCGGGGAGTCCCATAGGAGTGTGCAGCAGTACTTC
CDR3aa: CASSPLGESHRSVQQYF

v_gene: TRBV5-6
d_gene: NA
abundance: NA
j_gene: TRBJ1-5
CDR3nt: TGTGCCAGCAGCTTGTACAATCAGCCCCAGCATTTT
CDR3aa: CASSLYNQPQHF

v_gene: TRBV7-2
d_gene: TRBD1
abundance: NA
j_gene: TRBJ1-1
CDR3nt: TGTGCCAGCAGCCCAAAGACAGGGTGGGACACTGAAGCTTTCTTT
CDR3aa: CASSPKTGWDTEAFF

v_gene: TRBV23-1
d_gene: TRBD1
abundance: NA
j_gene: TRBJ2-2
CDR3nt: TGCGCCAGCAGTCAGGCCCAGACAGGGTCCGGCAAGACTGGGGAGCTGTTTTTT
CDR3aa: CASSQAQTGSGKTGELFF

v_gene: TRBV7-9
d_gene: TRBD1
abundance: NA
j_gene: TRBJ1-2
CDR3nt: TGTGCCAGCAGCACCGGACAGGGATCTTGTACCTTC
CDR3aa: CASSTGQGSCTF

v_gene: TRBV25-1
d_gene: TRBD1
abundance: NA
j_gene: TRBJ1-6
CDR3nt: TGTGCCAGCAGTGACTCTGCCGGGACAGGGAATTCACCCCTCCACTTT
CDR3aa: CASSDSAGTGNSPLHF

v_gene: TRBV5-8
d_gene: NA
abundance: NA
j_gene: TRBJ1-2
CDR3nt: TGTGCCAGCAGCTTGGTGCGGGGCTATGGCTACACCTTC
CDR3aa: CASSLVRGYGYTF

v_gene: TRBV7-9
d_gene: NA
abundance: NA
j_gene: TRBJ2-7
CDR3nt: TGTGCCAGCAGCTTAGTTGGAGGCTACGAGCAGTACTTC
CDR3aa: CASSLVGGYEQYF

v_gene: TRBV4-1
d_gene: TRBD2
abundance: NA
j_gene: TRBJ2-7
CDR3nt: TGCGCCAGCAGCCAAGGGAAGGGGAGCGGGGGAGTCTTCGGGGACGAGCAGTACTTC
CDR3aa: CASSQGKGSGGVFGDEQYF

v_gene: TRBV10-3
d_gene: TRBD1
abundance: NA
j_gene: TRBJ2-1
CDR3nt: TGTGCCATCAGAGGACAGGGGGGCACCTCCTACAATGAGCAGTTCTTC
CDR3aa: CAIRGQGGTSYNEQFF

v_gene: TRBV27
d_gene: NA
abundance: NA
j_gene: TRBJ1-3
CDR3nt: TGTGCCAGCAGTTTAGCCCCCGGAGGGGCTGGAAACACCATATATTTT
CDR3aa: CASSLAPGGAGNTIYF

v_gene: TRBV19
d_gene: NA
abundance: few
j_gene: TRBJ2-3
CDR3nt: TGTGCCAGTAGATGGGCGGGAACAGATACGCAGTATTTT
CDR3aa: CASRWAGTDTQYF

v_gene: TRBV6-1
d_gene: NA
abundance: NA
j_gene: TRBJ2-7
CDR3nt: TGTGCCAGCAGTGAAGTTGCACTCTCCTACGAGCAGTACTTC
CDR3aa: CASSEVALSYEQYF

v_gene: TRBV19
d_gene: NA
abundance: NA
j_gene: TRBJ2-2
CDR3nt: TGTGCCAGTAGTACCTTCCGGGACCCGTGGGGGGACACCGGGGAGCTGTTTTTT
CDR3aa: CASSTFRDPWGDTGELFF

v_gene: TRBV7-6
d_gene: TRBD1
abundance: NA
j_gene: TRBJ1-1
CDR3nt: TGTGCCAGCAGCGGGACAGTGAACACTGAAGCTTTCTTT
CDR3aa: CASSGTVNTEAFF

v_gene: TRBV4-1
d_gene: NA
abundance: NA
j_gene: TRBJ2-5
CDR3nt: TGCGCCAGCAGCCAACGACGAGGAGGGATGGAGACCCAGTACTTC
CDR3aa: CASSQRRGGMETQYF

v_gene: TRBV11-2
d_gene: TRBD2
abundance: few
j_gene: TRBJ2-3
CDR3nt: TGTGCCAGCAGGTCTAAGGCGGGACTACCTAGCACAGATACGCAGTATTTT
CDR3aa: CASRSKAGLPSTDTQYF

v_gene: TRBV11-2
d_gene: NA
abundance: NA
j_gene: TRBJ1-1
CDR3nt: TGTGCCAGCAGTCTACTGGGCAGCAACACTGAAGCTTTCTTT
CDR3aa: CASSLLGSNTEAFF

v_gene: TRBV4-1
d_gene: TRBD1
abundance: NA
j_gene: TRBJ1-4
CDR3nt: TGCGCCAGCAGCCAGGACAGGGCCCGAGAAAAACTGTTTTTT
CDR3aa: CASSQDRAREKLFF

v_gene: TRBV13
d_gene: TRBD1
abundance: NA
j_gene: TRBJ2-1
CDR3nt: TGTGCCAGCAGCCCAAAAGGACAGGGGATCTACAATGAGCAGTTCTTC
CDR3aa: CASSPKGQGIYNEQFF

v_gene: TRBV30
d_gene: NA
abundance: NA
j_gene: TRBJ1-2
CDR3nt: TGTGCCTGGGGGACATCCTATGGCTACACCTTC
CDR3aa: CAWGTSYGYTF

v_gene: TRBV18
d_gene: NA
abundance: few
j_gene: TRBJ2-7
CDR3nt: TGTGCCAGCTCACCGTCTCAAGGGGGTACCTACGAGCAGTACTTC
CDR3aa: CASSPSQGGTYEQYF

v_gene: TRBV7-9
d_gene: NA
abundance: NA
j_gene: TRBJ1-2
CDR3nt: TGTGCCAGCAGCTTAGTTCTAGCGGACGCTAACTATGGCTACACCTTC
CDR3aa: CASSLVLADANYGYTF

v_gene: TRBV7-9
d_gene: TRBD1
abundance: NA
j_gene: TRBJ2-7
CDR3nt: TGTGCCAGCAGCCCCACCCGAGGGGACAGGGGCTACGAGCAGTACTTC
CDR3aa: CASSPTRGDRGYEQYF

v_gene: TRBV28
d_gene: NA
abundance: NA
j_gene: TRBJ2-5
CDR3nt: TGTGCCAGCAGTTTCTCGGGTGCAGAGACCCAGTACTTC
CDR3aa: CASSFSGAETQYF

v_gene: TRBV9
d_gene: TRBD1
abundance: NA
j_gene: TRBJ1-1
CDR3nt: TGTGCCAGCAGCTTAACAGGGGACACTGAAGCTTTCTTT
CDR3aa: CASSLTGDTEAFF

v_gene: TRBV5-1
d_gene: TRBD1
abundance: NA
j_gene: TRBJ2-1
CDR3nt: TGCGCCAGCAGCTGGGATGGACAGGGGGCGGGGAATGAGCAGTTCTTC
CDR3aa: CASSWDGQGAGNEQFF

v_gene: TRBV6-5
d_gene: NA
abundance: NA
j_gene: TRBJ2-3
CDR3nt: TGTGCCAGCAGTTACGGAGCCACAGATACGCAGTATTTT
CDR3aa: CASSYGATDTQYF

v_gene: TRBV29-1
d_gene: TRBD1
abundance: NA
j_gene: TRBJ1-3
CDR3nt: TGCAGCGTTGGGACAGGGGGCTTCTCTGGAAACACCATATATTTT
CDR3aa: CSVGTGGFSGNTIYF

v_gene: TRBV27
d_gene: NA
abundance: NA
j_gene: TRBJ1-1
CDR3nt: TGTGCCAGCAGTATAGGAGCGAACACTGAAGCTTTCTTT
CDR3aa: CASSIGANTEAFF

v_gene: TRBV19
d_gene: TRBD1
abundance: NA
j_gene: TRBJ1-1
CDR3nt: TGTGCCAGTAGTATTACCGGGACAGGGGAAGATGCTTTCTTT
CDR3aa: CASSITGTGEDAFF

v_gene: TRBV5-5
d_gene: NA
abundance: NA
j_gene: TRBJ2-5
CDR3nt: TGTGCCAGCAGCCCCTGGGGGGGCCCCGGGACCCAGTACTTC
CDR3aa: CASSPWGGPGTQYF